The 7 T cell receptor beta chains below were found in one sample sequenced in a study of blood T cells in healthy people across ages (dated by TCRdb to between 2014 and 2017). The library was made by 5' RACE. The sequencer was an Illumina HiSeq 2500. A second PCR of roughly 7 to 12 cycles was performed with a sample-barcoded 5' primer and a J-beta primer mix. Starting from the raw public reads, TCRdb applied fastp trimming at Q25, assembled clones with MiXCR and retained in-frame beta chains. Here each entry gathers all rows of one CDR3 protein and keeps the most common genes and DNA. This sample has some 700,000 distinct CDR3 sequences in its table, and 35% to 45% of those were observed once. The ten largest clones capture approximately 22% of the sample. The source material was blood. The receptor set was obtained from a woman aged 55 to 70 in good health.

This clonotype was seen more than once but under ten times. CDR3 DNA sequence: TGTGCCAGCAGCCAAGAATACCCATTTGAGACCCAGTACTTC. It translates to CASSQEYPFETQYF. The gene calls are TRBV14 and TRBJ2-5, with no clear D. V lost 0 bases, J lost 5 bases, and 10 bases lay in between. The germline CDR1 and CDR2 sequences are SGHDN and FVKESK. The CDR3 consists of 14 residues.

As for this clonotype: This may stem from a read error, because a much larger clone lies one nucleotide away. The CDR3 nucleotides read TGTGCCACCAGTACCGGGACCGGCAACTCTGGGGCCAACGACCTGACTTTC. Its translation is CATSTGTGNSGANDLTF. This chain uses TRBV10-3 with TRBJ2-6, with D perhaps TRBD1 or TRBD2 (5 bases each). The CDR3 loop spans 17 amino acids. Germline values: CDR1 ENHRY, CDR2 SYGVKD.

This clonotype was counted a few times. CDR3 sequence (DNA): TGTGCCAGCTTAGAACAGGGGATGAACACTGAAGCTTTCTTT. Amino acids: CASLEQGMNTEAFF. The J gene is TRBJ1-1, the V gene TRBV18, with 7 nucleotides matching TRBD1. CDR3 length equals 14 residues. The ends lost 7 bases at V and 0 bases at J; junction bases unmatched: 5. Germline V gene data show CDR1 as KGHSH and CDR2 as LQKENI.

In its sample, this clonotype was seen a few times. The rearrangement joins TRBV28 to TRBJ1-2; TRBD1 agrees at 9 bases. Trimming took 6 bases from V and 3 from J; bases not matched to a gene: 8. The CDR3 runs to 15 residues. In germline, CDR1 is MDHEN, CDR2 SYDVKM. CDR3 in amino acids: CASSALTGGDYGYTF. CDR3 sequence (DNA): TGTGCCAGCAGCGCCCTGACAGGGGGGGACTATGGCTACACCTTC.

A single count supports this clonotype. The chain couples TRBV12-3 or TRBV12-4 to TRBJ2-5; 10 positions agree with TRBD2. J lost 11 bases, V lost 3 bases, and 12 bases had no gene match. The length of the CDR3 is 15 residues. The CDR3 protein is CASSFRAGGINEQYF. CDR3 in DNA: TGTGCCAGCAGTTTTAGAGCGGGGGGGATCAATGAGCAGTACTTC.

The CDR3 DNA sequence: TGCGCCAGCAGCCCGGACAAGAATGAAAAACTGTTTTTT. Amino acid sequence: CASSPDKNEKLFF. The J gene is TRBJ1-4, the V gene TRBV5-1; TRBD1 is a possible D gene (5 bases). With 4 bases removed from V and 5 bases from J, the gap between germline ends came to 9 bases. CDR1 and CDR2 (germline): SGHRS, YFSETQ. CDR3 size: 13 residues.

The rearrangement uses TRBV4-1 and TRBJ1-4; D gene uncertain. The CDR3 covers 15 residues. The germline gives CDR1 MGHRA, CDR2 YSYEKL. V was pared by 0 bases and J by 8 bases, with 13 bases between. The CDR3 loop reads CASSQDFGRSEKLFF. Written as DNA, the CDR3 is TGCGCCAGCAGCCAAGATTTCGGGCGGAGCGAAAAACTGTTTTTT.